This TCR beta chain was found in a study of blood T cell repertoires in COVID-19 (dated by TCRdb to 2019 to 2021). The study in broad terms: The collaborator samples originated in the United States, Italy and Spain and spanned the acute and convalescent phases of COVID-19. The material from the prospective study consisted of cDNA or gDNA derived from T cells, B-cell-depleted T cells, or PBMCs. Subjects who had been exposed to COVID-19, were actively infected with it, or had recovered from it provided the deeply sampled blood TCRbeta repertoires that made up the dataset. Samples were obtained from the ongoing ImmuneRACE study (first 160 participants) and from about 1,300 subjects provided by 6 global collaborators. The repertoires were released in a freely available public database meant as a resource for research on the immune response to SARS-CoV-2. Where available, HLA class I and class II types were taken from metadata supplied by the sample provider and were not determined by assay-based typing. A de-identified subject ID, COVID-19 status, age in years and sex were almost always included in the sample metadata.

TCRbeta CDR3 regions were amplified from genomic DNA using the immunoSEQ Assay, a bias-controlled multiplex PCR. In the paper's pipeline: The number of nucleated cells in each sample was estimated from the amplification of reference gene primers within the assay. To quantify the absolute abundance of each unique TCRbeta CDR3 rearrangement, sequence reads were collapsed and filtered. For each sample, productive Simpson clonality was calculated as the square root of Simpson's diversity index across productive rearrangements. This immuneACCESS table, as held by TCRdb, lists in-frame sequences with V and J called but not all clones. Of the missing ones, under half trace to an unresolved V gene in checked studies; the others have no known cause. Clone size and V and J calls were adopted from that table, with D and trimming inferred from the DNA. The sample data list some 200,000 clones, and more than 75% of these were observed just once. The ten largest clones capture about 13% of the sample.

The investigation overall reported the following: The quantity of clinical and demographic metadata differed by source and by participant and was supplied without curation.

At the junction V is shortened by 2 bases and J by 3 bases, with 8 bases in between. From its cysteine to its phenylalanine, the CDR3 spans 13 amino acids. Only the CDR3 region is kept as DNA, spanning 39 bases read in frame from base 1. From a lookup of the germline V gene, CDR1 and CDR2 are MNHNS and SASEGT. Collaborating institutions collected whole blood in K2EDTA tubes following their own protocols. Collaborator samples were shipped for TCRbeta analysis as frozen whole blood, isolated PBMCs, or DNA extracted from either sample type. About this clone itself: Its antigen is unknown. The record has no base qualities; no much larger clone is one base away.

The TCR sequence derives from a human donor in a cohort sampled during active COVID-19. Sequencing was performed on peripheral blood. The chain is assembled from TRBV6-1 and TRBJ2-7, with the D gene not confidently named. The CDR3 is CASSEKPGYEQYF. Here is the DNA: TGTGCCAGCAGTGAAAAACCAGGCTACGAGCAGTACTTC.